This TCR beta chain came from a study of blood T cell repertoires in COVID-19. Study-level information: PBMCs, B-cell-depleted T cells, or T cells provided the cDNA or gDNA that made up the material.

Original handling: Researchers report that nucleated cell counts were estimated from reference gene primer amplification. Using immunoSEQ multiplex PCR, the repertoire was profiled, and TCRdb retains in-frame clones only, with some absent. V and J calls and clone size are given by that table; D and trimming were obtained from the DNA. The sample holds about 25,000 clones, approximately 90% seen once. Sequenced sample: peripheral blood. The clonotype originates from a woman older than 75 with acute or convalescent COVID-19.

The CDR3 reads CASSTLAAGAETQYF. DNA for the CDR3: TGTGCCAGCAGCACTCTAGCGGCAGGGGCAGAGACCCAGTACTTC. This chain joins TRBV27 and TRBJ2-5; possible D gene TRBD2, 7 bases. Trimming stripped 6 bases from V and 4 bases from J, with 18 bases between. CDR1 is MNHEY, CDR2 SMNVEV, per germline (reference sequence). CDR3 length equals 15 residues.